This T cell receptor beta chain was captured by sequencing in a study of OX40 agonist ivuxolimab in advanced cancers. A note on this clone: Its specificity is not known.

Here immunoSEQ multiplex PCR was the method, and the copy in TCRdb shows in-frame clones only, minus some. The data hold roughly 79,000 clones, with approximately 80% observed a single time. This CDR3 region has 17 residues. The V gene's germline CDR1 is SGHRS and CDR2 YFSETQ. The V and J ends lost 2 bases and 6 bases respectively, with 23 bases between them. Notes on the study in general: Dosing at 0.1 to 3.0 mg/kg was accompanied by clonal expansion of CD4+ and CD8+ blood T cells by week 6.

This chain connects TRBV5-1 to TRBJ1-1, with D maybe TRBD1 (6 bases). This TCR came from an adult with an advanced solid tumor such as melanoma, head and neck, liver or kidney cancer. Sequenced here: CD4+ or CD8+ T cells sorted from blood, sampled in a trial of the OX40 agonist ivuxolimab. CDR3 DNA sequence: TGCGCCAGCAGCTTTGGAGAAAACAGGGAGACAGGCCCTGAAGCTTTCTTT. This sequence encodes CASSFGENRETGPEAFF.